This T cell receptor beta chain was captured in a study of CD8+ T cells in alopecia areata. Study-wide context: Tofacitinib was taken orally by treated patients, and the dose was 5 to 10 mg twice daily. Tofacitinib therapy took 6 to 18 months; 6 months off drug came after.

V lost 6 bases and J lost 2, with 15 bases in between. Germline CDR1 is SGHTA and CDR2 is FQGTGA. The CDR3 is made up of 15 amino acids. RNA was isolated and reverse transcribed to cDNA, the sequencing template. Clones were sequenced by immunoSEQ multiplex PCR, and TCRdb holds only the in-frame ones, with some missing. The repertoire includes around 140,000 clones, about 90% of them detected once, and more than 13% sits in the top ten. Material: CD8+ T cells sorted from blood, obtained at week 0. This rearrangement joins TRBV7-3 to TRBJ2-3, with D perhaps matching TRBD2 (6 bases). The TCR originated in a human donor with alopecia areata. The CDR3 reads CASRWTGAVTDTQYF. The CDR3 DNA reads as TGTGCCAGCAGATGGACGGGAGCCGTCACAGATACGCAGTATTTT.